These T cell receptor beta chains were read from a single sample in a study of CD8 T cells in acute hepatitis C reinfection. The protocol was immunoSEQ multiplex PCR, while the TCRdb copy is restricted to in-frame clones and leaves out a portion. The sample gives approximately 41,000 clones, 85% to 90% of which show up once; more than 0.4% is in the top ten. Sequenced: naive CD8+ T cells from PBMCs. These receptors came from a man aged 30-40 years with chronic hepatitis C. CDR3s include the opening cysteine and the closing phenylalanine or tryptophan. The order of the fields is V gene, clone size, D gene, J gene, CDR3 DNA, CDR3 protein. A D gene is named only where the DNA matches it firmly. Rows give clone size only sometimes, using once, few, many, or a class for an expanded clone.

>TRBV11-2|NA|NA|TRBJ2-1
TGTGCCAGCAGCTTAGTTGGCAATGAGCAGTTCTTC
CASSLVGNEQFF
>TRBV7-9|once|NA|TRBJ2-7
TGTGCCAGCAGCTTATCCGACGAGCAGTACTTC
CASSLSDEQYF
>TRBV13|NA|NA|TRBJ2-5
TGTGCCAGCAGCATCGACAGCCAAGAGACCCAGTACTTC
CASSIDSQETQYF
>TRBV11-3|once|NA|TRBJ2-1
TGTGCCAGCAGCTTAGACAGTTACAATGAGCAGTTCTTC
CASSLDSYNEQFF
>TRBV7-8|NA|NA|TRBJ1-5
TGTGCCAGCAGCTTAGGGGCAGGGAAAAATCAGCCCCAGCATTTT
CASSLGAGKNQPQHF
>TRBV2|NA|NA|TRBJ2-7
TGTGCCAGCTGCGGGGGCAGCTCCTACGAGCAGTACTTC
CASCGGSSYEQYF
>TRBV6-1|NA|TRBD2|TRBJ2-3
TGTGCCAGCAGTGAATGGACTAGCCGGTATACGCAGTATTTT
CASSEWTSRYTQYF
>TRBV27|NA|TRBD1|TRBJ2-1
TGTGCCAGCAGTTTAGGGACAGGGTACAATGAGCAGTTCTTC
CASSLGTGYNEQFF
>TRBV5-4|NA|TRBD2|TRBJ2-2
TGTGCCAGCAGCTCAGGACTAGCGGGAGTAACCGGGGAGCTGTTTTTT
CASSSGLAGVTGELFF
>TRBV9|NA|NA|TRBJ2-2
TGTGCCAGCAGCGGAGCTCAGTCCGGGGAGCTGTTTTTT
CASSGAQSGELFF
>TRBV18|NA|TRBD1|TRBJ1-2
TGTGCCAGCTCACCACTATCCAGACAGGGTCCGCCTACTGGCTACACCTTC
CASSPLSRQGPPTGYTF
>TRBV11-2|NA|NA|TRBJ1-2
TGTGCCAGCAGCTTAGACATGGGTGTGTATGGCTACACCTTC
CASSLDMGVYGYTF
>TRBV7-9|NA|NA|TRBJ1-1
TGTGCCAGCAGCCAACCCCAGGTGAACACTGAAGCTTTCTTT
CASSQPQVNTEAFF
>TRBV27|NA|NA|TRBJ1-1
TGTGCCAGCAGTTCAGGGAGGACTGAAGCTTTCTTT
CASSSGRTEAFF
>TRBV11-2|NA|NA|TRBJ2-1
TGTGCCAGCAGCTTCGACAGTGAGAGCTCCTACAATGAGCAGTTCTTC
CASSFDSESSYNEQFF
>TRBV27|NA|NA|TRBJ2-7
TGTGCCAGCAGCCTAACAGGGAATGGCTACGAGCAGTACTTC
CASSLTGNGYEQYF
>TRBV2|NA|NA|TRBJ2-5
TGTGCCATCCCGACGGCCCCGGAGACCCAGTACTTC
CAIPTAPETQYF
>TRBV23-1|NA|NA|TRBJ2-7
TGCGCCAGCAGTCAATACTGGACACCCTCCTACGAGCAGTACTTC
CASSQYWTPSYEQYF
>TRBV7-8|NA|NA|TRBJ2-7
TGTGCCAGCAGCTTAGTGCCAGGTTCCTACGAGCAGTACTTC
CASSLVPGSYEQYF
>TRBV25-1|NA|NA|TRBJ1-5
TGTGCCAGCAGTGAAGGGGGCGCGGGACAGCCCCAGCATTTT
CASSEGGAGQPQHF
>TRBV27|NA|NA|TRBJ2-2
TGTGCCAGCAGTTCCGGGGCCGGGGAGCTGTTTTTT
CASSSGAGELFF
>TRBV10-2|NA|NA|TRBJ2-7
TGCGCCAGCAGTGAGGGGATTCTCGCGTACGAGCAGTACTTC
CASSEGILAYEQYF
>TRBV30|NA|NA|TRBJ2-2
TGTGCCTGGAGCTGGGGGTCGGAGCTGTTTTTT
CAWSWGSELFF
>TRBV19|NA|NA|TRBJ1-6
TGTGCCAGTAGTTCGGCCGGGACGGCCAATTCACCCCTCCACTTT
CASSSAGTANSPLHF
>TRBV2|NA|NA|TRBJ2-1
TGTGCCAGTTATGGGGGCAACAATGAGCAGTTCTTC
CASYGGNNEQFF
>TRBV4-1|NA|NA|TRBJ2-2
TGCGCCAGCAGCCATGAAGGGGGGTTTGGCCTCACCGGGGAGCTGTTTTTT
CASSHEGGFGLTGELFF
>TRBV7-3|once|NA|TRBJ2-6
TGTGCCAGCAGCTCCCTCCCGGACAGCTCTGGGGCCAACGTCCTGACTTTC
CASSSLPDSSGANVLTF
>TRBV7-9|NA|NA|TRBJ1-2
TGTGCCAGCAGCTTAAGGGGGGACGGCTACACCTTC
CASSLRGDGYTF
>TRBV25-1|once|NA|TRBJ2-7
TGTGCCAGCAGTGACTTCTACGAGCAGTACTTC
CASSDFYEQYF
>TRBV27|NA|TRBD2|TRBJ2-2
TGTGCCAGCAGTGTCGGGGGGGCTACCGGGGAGCTGTTTTTT
CASSVGGATGELFF
>TRBV27|NA|NA|TRBJ1-4
TGTGCCAGCAGTTTGGCAGGGGATCCGGGTGAAAAACTGTTTTTT
CASSLAGDPGEKLFF
>TRBV13|NA|NA|TRBJ2-1
TGTGCCAGCAGCTTAGGGGCGAGAGATGAGCAGTTCTTC
CASSLGARDEQFF
>TRBV30|NA|NA|TRBJ1-2
TGTGCCTGGAGTGCTACCGGGACGGGTGGCTACACCTTC
CAWSATGTGGYTF
>TRBV4-1|once|NA|TRBJ1-4
TGCGCCAGCAGCCAGTTTCTGCGGGGTGGTGAAAAACTGTTTTTT
CASSQFLRGGEKLFF